This T cell receptor beta chain was sequenced during a study of CD8 T cells in ankylosing spondylitis (dated by TCRdb to 2016 to 2017). With regard to the full study: The study profiled T cell receptor beta repertoires in healthy donors and ankylosing spondylitis patients to find disease-linked TCR variants. The whole study cohort included about a hundred healthy donors and under 30 ankylosing spondylitis patients. Peripheral blood samples were taken, and synovial fluid was additionally collected from ankylosing spondylitis patients.

This clonotype was counted once. What this receptor recognizes is not known. No much larger clonotype is one base removed from it; base qualities were not supplied. The CDR3 holds 15 amino acids from the cysteine to the phenylalanine. The kept DNA is CDR3 alone, 45 bases in frame from the first base. Trimming takes 4 bases off V and 0 bases off J; junction bases not matched to a gene: 5. CDR1 and CDR2 were assigned from the germline V gene as MGHRA and YSYEKL. The reads were generated on an Illumina HiSeq 2500. TCR beta libraries were prepared by quantitative 5'-RACE with molecular barcodes. From the authors' description of their analysis: To identify disease-linked TCR variants, a new computational method was used, one built on a probabilistic model of VDJ rearrangement. TCRdb reprocessing: public reads trimmed at Q25 with fastp, clones called with MiXCR, in-frame beta chains kept. Duplicate CDR3 protein sequences are folded into a single record with the most common DNA and genes. The V and J calls shown here were made by TCRdb, not taken from the authors' results. The sample includes 200,000 to 250,000 distinct CDR3 sequences, with roughly 32% observed a single time. The ten largest clones add up to around 4.2% of the sample.

Study-level results and caveats: Blood from ankylosing spondylitis patients appeared to be characterized by a TCR beta motif composed of about eight highly homologous amino acid variants. The disease-linked clones were reported to be significantly enriched in matched synovial fluid samples from ankylosing spondylitis patients. Some motif variants had previously been reported in the synovial fluid and blood of reactive arthritis patients, which suggests shared mechanisms of disease initiation. In peripheral blood, the disease-linked clones were found at relatively low frequencies and had a CD8+ phenotype.

The chain employs TRBV4-1 and TRBJ2-7; TRBD1 fits 8 bases in the junction. This clonotype was sampled from a male donor with ankylosing spondylitis or in good health (not recorded which). The specimen was blood, either unsorted or a sorted T cell fraction (not recorded which). Here is the DNA: TGCGCCAGCAGCCCGGGACAGGAAAGCTCCTACGAGCAGTACTTC. It encodes CASSPGQESSYEQYF.